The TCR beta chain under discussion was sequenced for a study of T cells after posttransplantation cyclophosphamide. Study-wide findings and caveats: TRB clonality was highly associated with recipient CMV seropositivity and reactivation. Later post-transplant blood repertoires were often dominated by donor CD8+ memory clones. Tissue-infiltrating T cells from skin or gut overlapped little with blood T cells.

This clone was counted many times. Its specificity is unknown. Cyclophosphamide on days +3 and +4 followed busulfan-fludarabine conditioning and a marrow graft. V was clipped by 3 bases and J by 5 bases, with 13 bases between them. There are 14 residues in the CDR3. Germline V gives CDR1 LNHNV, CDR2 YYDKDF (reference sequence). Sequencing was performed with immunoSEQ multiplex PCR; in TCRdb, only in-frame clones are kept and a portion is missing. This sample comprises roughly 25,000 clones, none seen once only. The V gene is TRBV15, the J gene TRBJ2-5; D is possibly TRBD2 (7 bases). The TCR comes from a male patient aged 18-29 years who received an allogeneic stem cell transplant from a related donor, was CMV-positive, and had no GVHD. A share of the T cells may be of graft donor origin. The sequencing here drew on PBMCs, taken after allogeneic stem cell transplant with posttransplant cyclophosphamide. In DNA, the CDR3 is TGTGCCACCAGCAGGGGGGGGGCCGCGGAGACCCAGTACTTC. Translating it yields CATSRGGAAETQYF.